The 9 T cell receptor beta chains below come from one sample, sequenced in a study of cytomegalovirus exposure and HLA in healthy donors. PCR amplification relied on 60 Vbeta primers (plus 13 Jbeta primers). Here immunoSEQ multiplex PCR was the method, and the copy in TCRdb shows in-frame clones only, minus some. The repertoire holds 160,000 or so clones, with nearly 80% as singletons. Sequenced material: PBMCs. The receptors here all came from a middle-aged woman in good health and CMV-seronegative.

This clone was detected only once. V and J are TRBV11-1 and TRBJ2-2, with 9 bases that match TRBD1. The germline gives CDR1 SGHAT, CDR2 FQDESV (reference sequence). The CDR3 sequence is 17 residues long. The ends lost 5 bases at V and 2 bases at J; junction bases unmatched: 9. In DNA, the CDR3 is TGTGCCAGCAGCACACAGGGGGCTGGTTTAAACACCGGGGAGCTGTTTTTT. This sequence encodes CASSTQGAGLNTGELFF.

J is TRBJ1-1 and V is TRBV6-1; possible D gene TRBD1, 5 bases. The CDR3 is 14 residues long. Trimming removed 6 bases at V and 0 bases at J, with 11 bases between. Germline values: CDR1 MNHNS, CDR2 SASEGT. This CDR3 reads CASSPGVLNTEAFF. The CDR3 DNA reads TGTGCCAGCAGCCCGGGGGTCTTGAACACTGAAGCTTTCTTT.

J is TRBJ2-7 and V is TRBV29-1; 8 nucleotides match TRBD2. Germline loops: CDR1 SQVTM, CDR2 ANQGSEA. This CDR3 comprises 14 residues. V was clipped by 4 bases and J by 1 base; unmatched bases: 6. The CDR3 region is CSVVGGGNSYEQYF. CDR3 bases: TGCAGCGTTGTAGGCGGGGGGAATTCCTACGAGCAGTACTTC.

This sequence joins TRBV4-1 and TRBJ1-1, with 7 bases fitting TRBD1. This CDR3 is 14 amino acids long. V lost 4 bases and J lost 1; bases outside the gene matches: 3. Looked up from germline, CDR1 is MGHRA and CDR2 is YSYEKL. CDR3 sequence (DNA): TGCGCCAGCAGCCGAAACAGGGGGAACACTGAAGCTTTCTTT. This gives the protein CASSRNRGNTEAFF.

This clone has a single count. The J gene is TRBJ2-2, the V gene TRBV9; 8 bases match TRBD1. Germline assignment: CDR1 SGDLS and CDR2 YYNGEE. CDR3 length: 17 amino acids. V shed 2 bases and J 0 bases; nucleotides not matched to a gene: 6. The CDR3 region has the DNA TGTGCCAGCAGCGTTCCCCGGACAGGGCCGAACACCGGGGAGCTGTTTTTT. Residues: CASSVPRTGPNTGELFF.

This chain uses TRBV2 with TRBJ2-2; a possible D gene is TRBD1 (5 bases). Germline CDR1 SNHLY, CDR2 FYNNEI. The CDR3 is 13 amino acids. With 4 bases removed from V and 3 bases from J, the gap between germline ends came to 6 bases. The CDR3 DNA reads as TGTGCCAGCAGTGGACAGTACACCGGGGAGCTGTTTTTT. It yields the protein CASSGQYTGELFF.

The chain combines TRBV6-5 with TRBJ2-1; D is possibly TRBD2 (6 bases). The CDR3 sequence is 15 residues long. Trimming removed 2 bases at V and 2 bases at J, with 10 bases between. Per germline, CDR1 MNHEY and CDR2 SVGAGI. Written as DNA, the CDR3 is TGTGCCAGCAGTTACAACCAGCGGGCCTACAATGAGCAGTTCTTC. Protein: CASSYNQRAYNEQFF.

The chain combines TRBV19 with TRBJ1-2, with 7 bases aligning to TRBD1. The CDR3 has 18 amino acids. Germline CDR1 LNHDA, CDR2 SQIVND (reference sequence). V lost 7 bases, J lost 2 bases, and 19 bases stayed unmatched. The CDR3 spells CASTPGTATLIMNYGYTF. CDR3 in DNA: TGTGCCAGTACCCCCGGGACAGCCACCCTTATAATGAACTATGGCTACACCTTC.

The V and J genes are TRBV27 and TRBJ2-7; maybe TRBD2 (5 bases). Looked up from germline, CDR1 is MNHEY and CDR2 is SMNVEV (reference sequence). This CDR3 spans 13 amino acids. Trimming took 4 bases from V and 1 from J, leaving 8 bases between them. Here the CDR3 reads CASSWAGSYEQYF. As DNA, the CDR3 is TGTGCCAGCAGTTGGGCGGGTTCCTACGAGCAGTACTTC.